This TCR beta chain was identified during a study of blood T cell repertoires in COVID-19. Background on the study: Samples representing acute and convalescent COVID-19 were sourced from the United States, Italy and Spain. From T cells, B-cell-depleted T cells, or PBMCs came the material, which was cDNA or gDNA.

The CDR3 runs 15 residues. After removal of 4 bases from V and 2 bases from J, the junction contained 6 bases not matched to a gene. The germline CDR1 and CDR2 sequences are MRHNA and SNTAGT. How the authors handled the data: It was from reference gene primer amplification that nucleated cell counts were estimated. The protocol was immunoSEQ multiplex PCR, while the TCRdb copy is restricted to in-frame clones and leaves out a portion. V, J and clone size reflect that table, while D and trimming were determined from the DNA. The sample includes more than 95,000 clones, roughly 82% seen only once; the top ten take around 4.8%.

Material: peripheral blood. The chain carries TRBV6-4 and TRBJ2-7; TRBD2 agrees at 9 bases. The receptor was isolated from a man aged 55 to 69 with acute or convalescent COVID-19. The DNA of the CDR3 is TGTGCCAGCAGTGCGTTAGCGGGGGAGACCTACGAGCAGTACTTC. Protein product: CASSALAGETYEQYF.